This TCR beta chain was found in a study of human CD8 memory T cell subsets. CCR7+ PD-1+ TIGIT+ early memory CD8+ cells with dysfunctional traits were TPEX. It was UMI-labeled 5' RACE by which the TCR beta libraries were made. Following a re-call of the 5' RACE reads, TCRdb has one entry per CDR3 protein and lacks DNA. The table for this sample gives about 6,500 distinct CDR3 sequences. Broader study findings: Only one chain type (the T cell receptor beta chain) was sequenced in this study.

Notes on this clonotype: Its antigen is undetermined.

This CDR3 has 15 residues. Looked up from germline, CDR1 is SGHRS and CDR2 is YFSETQ. Sequenced input: CD8+ T cells from PBMCs. The chain carries TRBV5-1 and TRBJ2-3; TCRdb names TRBD2, which stays unverified in the absence of DNA. This clonotype originated in a human donor in good health. The CDR3 sequence is CASSLAGLLRDTQYF.